The rows below give T cell receptor beta chains drawn from one sample of a study of T cells after yellow fever vaccination. TCRdb used MiXCR to reprocess the 5' RACE reads, holding one entry per CDR3 protein. The data show some 240,000 distinct CDR3 sequences, roughly 5.6% seen once. This specimen was CD4+ T cells sorted from PBMCs, taken on the day of the yellow fever booster vaccination. All receptors come from a man aged 18 to 29 who received the YFV17D yellow fever vaccine. Each CDR3 is given with its conserved first and last residue.

>TRBJ1-2|TRBV10-2
CASSTTGHYNYGYTF
>TRBJ1-5|TRBV6-2/TRBV6-3
CASSYVYSRGRAYNQPQHF
>TRBJ2-1|TRBV4-2
CASSQDWRGGSYNEQFF
>TRBJ2-1|TRBV24-1
CATRQGYEQFF
>TRBJ2-3|TRBV3-1
CASSTYYRPSGGSTDTQYF
>TRBJ2-2|TRBV5-1
CASSLDGPRNTGELIF
>TRBJ1-1|TRBV20-1
CSAEAGTGRVEAFF
>TRBJ2-1|TRBV5-6
CASLRRSSYNEQFF
>TRBJ1-2|TRBV2
CASSWTGGYGYTF
>TRBJ1-6|TRBV4-1
CASSQPRVRPPLHF
>TRBJ1-3|TRBV5-6
CASSHRTGVADTIYF
>TRBJ1-6|TRBV20-1
CSARGQDSRWSGSYNSPLHF
>TRBJ2-5|TRBV2
CASSPRTGAGETQYF
>TRBJ1-2|TRBV6-5
CASSYLGVGYTF
>TRBJ2-2|TRBV4-1
CASSRVAGATGELFF
>TRBJ2-1|TRBV7-2
CASSLSFGGLNEQFF
>TRBJ2-1|TRBV5-1
CASSWGPLLGNEQFF
>TRBJ2-4|TRBV5-6
CASSLLGAAKNIQYF
>TRBJ1-4|TRBV6-1
CATATGTHATNEKLFF
>TRBJ1-1|TRBV4-3
CASSQEENRNTEAFF
>TRBJ2-3|TRBV28
CASRSVTDTQYF
>TRBJ2-2|TRBV5-1
CASSSTVNTGELFF